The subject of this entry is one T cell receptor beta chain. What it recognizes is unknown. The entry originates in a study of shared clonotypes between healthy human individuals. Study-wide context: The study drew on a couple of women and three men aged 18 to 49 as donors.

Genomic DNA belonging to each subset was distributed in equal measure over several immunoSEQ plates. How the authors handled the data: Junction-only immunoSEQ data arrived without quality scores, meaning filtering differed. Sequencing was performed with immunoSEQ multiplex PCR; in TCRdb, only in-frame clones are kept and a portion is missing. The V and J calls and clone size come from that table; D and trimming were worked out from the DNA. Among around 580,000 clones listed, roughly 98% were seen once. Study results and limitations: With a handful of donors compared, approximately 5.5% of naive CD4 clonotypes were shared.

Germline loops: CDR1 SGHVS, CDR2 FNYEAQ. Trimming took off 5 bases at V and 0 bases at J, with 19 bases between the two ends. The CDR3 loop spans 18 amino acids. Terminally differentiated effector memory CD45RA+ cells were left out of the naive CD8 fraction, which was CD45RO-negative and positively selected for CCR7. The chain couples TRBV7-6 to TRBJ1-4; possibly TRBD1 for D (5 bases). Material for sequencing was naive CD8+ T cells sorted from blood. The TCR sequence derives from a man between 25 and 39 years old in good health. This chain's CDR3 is CASSPGWGGIATNEKLFF. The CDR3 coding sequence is TGTGCCAGCAGCCCCGGGTGGGGGGGGATTGCAACTAATGAAAAACTGTTTTTT.